Listed below are T cell receptor beta chains from one sample, sequenced in a study of T-cell reconstitution after alpha-beta-depleted transplantation in children. TCRdb reprocessed the PCR reads with MiXCR, giving one entry per CDR3 protein. The repertoire has more than 150,000 distinct CDR3 sequences, 6% to 7% of them found once; the top ten carry around 2.7%. The sequenced sample was PBMCs from the stem cell graft donor, obtained from the stem cell graft. Every receptor here comes from a human donor who donated a stem cell graft to a child with Wiskott-Aldrich syndrome. Each CDR3 is given with its conserved first and last residue. A D gene is named only where the DNA matches it firmly. The size field is filled for only some rows; it gives once, few, many or a size class.

>few|TRBD2|TRBV20-1|TRBJ2-3
CSEKASGGAPDTQYF
TGCAGTGAAAAAGCTAGCGGGGGGGCCCCGGATACGCAGTATTTT
>.|TRBD2|TRBV18|TRBJ2-3
CASSPTSGGTDTQYF
TGTGCCAGCTCACCAACTAGCGGGGGCACAGATACGCAGTATTTT
>many|TRBD1|TRBV4-3|TRBJ2-7
CASSPDRGYEQYF
TGCGCCAGCAGCCCTGACAGGGGTTACGAGCAGTACTTC
>few|TRBD1|TRBV29-1|TRBJ2-3
CSVRNTQFRGPGTDTQYF
TGCAGCGTCCGAAATACACAATTCAGGGGGCCTGGCACAGATACGCAGTATTTT
>many|TRBD1|TRBV20-1|TRBJ2-7
CSARVTGAMTSEQYF
TGCAGTGCTAGAGTGACAGGGGCCATGACGTCCGAGCAGTACTTC
>many|TRBD1|TRBV3-1|TRBJ2-1
CASSPTPGQGAGEQFF
TGTGCCAGCAGCCCCACTCCGGGACAGGGGGCTGGTGAGCAGTTCTTC
>many|.|TRBV6-5|TRBJ1-1
CASSYSNSPEKAFF
TGTGCCAGCAGTTACTCGAACAGCCCTGAGAAAGCTTTCTTT
>many|.|TRBV6-1|TRBJ1-5
CASSETGLGNQPQHF
TGTGCCAGCAGTGAAACAGGGTTAGGCAATCAGCCCCAGCATTTT
>many|TRBD1|TRBV4-3|TRBJ1-6
CASSQETGTGLSPLHF
TGCGCCAGCAGCCAAGAAACCGGGACAGGGCTTTCACCCCTCCACTTT
>many|.|TRBV5-1|TRBJ1-2
CASSLGDGSTPGYTF
TGCGCCAGCAGCTTGGGGGACGGTTCGACACCAGGCTACACCTTC
>many|.|TRBV7-2|TRBJ2-5
CASSLPVPSRQETQYF
TGTGCCAGCAGCTTACCCGTCCCGAGCCGCCAAGAGACCCAGTACTTC
>many|TRBD2|TRBV20-1|TRBJ2-5
CSARLAGVETQYF
TGCAGTGCTAGATTAGCGGGAGTGGAGACCCAGTACTTC
>many|.|TRBV7-6|TRBJ2-1
CASSSGGITDNEQFF
TGTGCCAGCAGCTCCGGGGGTATAACAGACAATGAGCAGTTCTTC
>many|.|TRBV29-1|TRBJ2-3
CSVGSGEDTQYF
TGCAGCGTTGGGTCAGGGGAGGATACGCAGTATTTT
>many|TRBD1|TRBV29-1|TRBJ2-7
CSVKDRGFSEQYF
TGCAGCGTTAAGGACAGGGGTTTTTCCGAGCAGTACTTC
>many|TRBD1|TRBV4-3|TRBJ1-5
CASSPSVRDRGLRQPQHF
TGCGCCAGCAGCCCTTCAGTCCGGGACAGGGGGCTAAGGCAGCCCCAGCATTTT
>many|.|TRBV20-1|TRBJ2-3
CSERIADTQYF
TGCAGTGAAAGGATAGCAGATACGCAGTATTTT
>many|.|TRBV6-5|TRBJ1-1
CASSYFGGSEAFF
TGTGCCAGCAGTTACTTTGGGGGCTCTGAAGCTTTCTTT
>many|TRBD1|TRBV6-1|TRBJ2-4
CASSETGGGKNIQYF
TGTGCCAGCAGTGAGACAGGGGGCGGCAAAAACATTCAGTACTTC
>.|TRBD2|TRBV27|TRBJ2-1
CASSLFIGTKDNEQFF
TGTGCCAGCAGTTTATTTATCGGGACTAAAGACAATGAGCAGTTCTTC
>few|.|TRBV20-1|TRBJ2-7
CSALGRYEQYF
TGCAGTGCCCTGGGGCGGTACGAGCAGTACTTC
>few|.|TRBV5-1|TRBJ2-7
CASSFNPYEQYF
TGCGCCAGCAGCTTCAACCCTTACGAGCAGTACTTC
>many|.|TRBV7-8|TRBJ2-5
CASSLPKQETQYF
TGTGCCAGCAGCTTACCCAAACAAGAGACCCAGTACTTC
>few|TRBD2|TRBV6-1|TRBJ2-1
CASMAGAYNEQFF
TGTGCCAGCATGGCGGGAGCGTACAATGAGCAGTTCTTC
>many|.|TRBV20-1|TRBJ1-4
CSALNRDPNEKLFF
TGCAGTGCACTCAACAGGGATCCTAATGAAAAACTGTTTTTT
>many|.|TRBV25-1|TRBJ2-3
CASSDARGPSTDTQYF
TGTGCCAGCAGTGACGCCAGGGGCCCCAGCACAGATACGCAGTATTTT
>.|.|TRBV15|TRBJ1-5
CATSRDRVKQPQHF
TGTGCCACCAGCAGAGACCGGGTGAAACAGCCCCAGCATTTT
>few|TRBD2|TRBV3-1|TRBJ2-1
CASSSPGLAGGFDEQFF
TGTGCCAGCAGCTCCCCGGGACTAGCGGGAGGGTTCGATGAGCAGTTCTTC
>few|TRBD1|TRBV30|TRBJ1-5
CAWSAGTDNQPQHF
TGTGCCTGGAGCGCCGGGACAGATAATCAGCCCCAGCATTTT
>many|.|TRBV5-8|TRBJ1-5
CASSLGRVRGQPQHF
TGTGCCAGCAGCTTGGGCAGGGTTAGAGGTCAGCCCCAGCATTTT
>.|.|TRBV6-1|TRBJ2-7
CASIKSRQDFYEQYF
TGTGCCAGCATAAAGTCTAGACAGGATTTCTACGAGCAGTACTTC
>many|TRBD1|TRBV5-1|TRBJ2-1
CASRLAGQGFNEQFF
TGCGCCAGCAGGCTGGCGGGACAGGGATTTAATGAGCAGTTCTTC
>many|.|TRBV7-2|TRBJ2-7
CASSPVDTSYEQYF
TGTGCCAGCAGCCCCGTTGACACCAGCTACGAGCAGTACTTC
>.|TRBD1|TRBV18|TRBJ2-7
CASSPRDRGNYEQYF
TGTGCCAGCTCACCTAGGGACAGGGGGAACTACGAGCAGTACTTC
>many|.|TRBV7-9|TRBJ2-5
CASSLLQETQYF
TGTGCCAGCAGCTTACTTCAAGAGACCCAGTACTTC
>few|TRBD2|TRBV20-1|TRBJ2-3
CSARELAGGFTDTQYF
TGCAGTGCTAGAGAACTAGCGGGAGGGTTTACAGATACGCAGTATTTT
>many|TRBD1|TRBV6-5|TRBJ2-1
CASSPGTGAYNEQFF
TGTGCCAGCAGTCCCGGGACAGGGGCCTACAATGAGCAGTTCTTC